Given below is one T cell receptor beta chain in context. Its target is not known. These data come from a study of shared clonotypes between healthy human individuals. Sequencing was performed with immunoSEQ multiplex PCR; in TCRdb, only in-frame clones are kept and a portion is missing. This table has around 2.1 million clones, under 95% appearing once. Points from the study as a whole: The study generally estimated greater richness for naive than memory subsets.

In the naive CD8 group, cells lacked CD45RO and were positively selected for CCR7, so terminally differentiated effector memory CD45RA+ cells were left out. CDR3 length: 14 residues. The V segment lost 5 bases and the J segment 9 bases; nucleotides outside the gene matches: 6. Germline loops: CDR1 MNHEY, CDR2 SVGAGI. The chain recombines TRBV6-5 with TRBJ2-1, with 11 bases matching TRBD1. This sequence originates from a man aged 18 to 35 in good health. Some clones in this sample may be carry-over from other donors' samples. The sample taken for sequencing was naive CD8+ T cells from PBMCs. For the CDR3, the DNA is TGTGCCAGCAGTCCGGGGACAGGGGGACGTGAGCAGTTCTTC. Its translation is CASSPGTGGREQFF.